Listed here is a single T cell receptor beta chain. The V gene lost 5 bases and the J gene lost 6 bases, with 14 bases spanning the gap. The length of the CDR3 is 14 residues. The germline gives CDR1 SEHNR, CDR2 FQNEAQ (reference sequence). Repertoires were generated with immunoSEQ multiplex PCR, while TCRdb's copy carries only in-frame clones and drops some. The sample has 200,000 to 300,000 clones, approximately 86% seen once. The data originate from a study of blood T cell repertoires in COVID-19. Turning to the study itself: Nucleic acid was either cDNA or gDNA, and it came from T cells, B-cell-depleted T cells, or PBMCs.

The receptor was isolated from a man in his 60s who had recovered from COVID-19. Sequencing used peripheral blood. The chain couples TRBV7-9 to TRBJ2-1; tentative D call: TRBD1 (7 bases). CDR3 DNA sequence: TGTGCCAGCAGCCCAGGGGGGCGGGGCAATGAGCAGTTCTTC. Encoded protein: CASSPGGRGNEQFF.